Shown below are 28 T cell receptor beta chains from a single sample sequenced in a study of T cell responses to AZD1222 COVID-19 vaccine. Produced via immunoSEQ multiplex PCR; TCRdb's table is partial and in-frame only. The sample yields approximately 96,000 clones, about 93% seen once. Sequencing used peripheral blood, obtained 28 days after the second AZD1222 dose. The receptors here all came from an adult who received the AZD1222 COVID-19 vaccine.

V and J are TRBV27 and TRBJ2-6, with 7 bases lining up with TRBD2. The germline V gene has CDR1 MNHEY and CDR2 SMNVEV (reference sequence). This CDR3 is built from 19 residues. The V and J ends lost 7 bases and 1 base, in that order; junction bases with no gene match: 16. The CDR3 region is CASKISGIGGGSGANVLTF. CDR3 bases: TGTGCCAGCAAAATCTCCGGGATAGGCGGGGGATCTGGGGCCAACGTCCTGACTTTC.

The CDR3 sequence: CASSLGNQNSPLHF. CDR3 bases: TGCGCCAGCAGCTTGGGGAACCAAAATTCACCCCTCCACTTT. The chain couples TRBV5-1 to TRBJ1-6; D uncertain. The CDR3 spans 14 residues. Germline CDR1 is SGHRS and CDR2 is YFSETQ. Trimming removed 0 bases at V and 7 bases at J, with 8 bases between.

This chain uses TRBV28 with TRBJ1-1; D unclear. The length of the CDR3 is 15 residues. V was shortened by 8 bases and J by 1 base, with 17 bases between the two germline ends. Germline V lookup: CDR1 MDHEN, CDR2 SYDVKM. CDR3 sequence: CASGVLNLRNTEAFF. CDR3 DNA: TGTGCCAGCGGAGTACTCAATTTAAGGAACACTGAAGCTTTCTTT.

The chain is built from TRBV19 and TRBJ1-5, with 8 positions matching TRBD1. The J segment lost 0 bases and the V segment lost 4 bases, leaving 11 bases of the junction unmatched. The CDR3 is 18 amino acids. Germline-derived CDR1 and CDR2 are LNHDA and SQIVND (reference sequence). The CDR3 here is CASSTGQGGRYSNQPQHF. In nucleotides, the CDR3 is TGTGCCAGTAGTACCGGACAGGGTGGGAGATATAGCAATCAGCCCCAGCATTTT.

This clone occurred a few times. The J gene is TRBJ1-1, the V gene TRBV30; 11 nucleotides line up with TRBD1. Germline V lookup: CDR1 GTSNPN, CDR2 SVGIG (reference sequence). This CDR3 region has 15 residues. The ends lost 1 base at V and 0 bases at J; junction bases unmatched: 1. The CDR3 loop is CAWSGTGGMNTEAFF. CDR3 sequence (DNA): TGTGCCTGGAGTGGGACAGGGGGCATGAACACTGAAGCTTTCTTT.

V usage is TRBV9 and J usage is TRBJ2-1; 8 bases match TRBD2. The CDR3 has 15 amino acids. Per the germline V gene, CDR1 is SGDLS and CDR2 is YYNGEE. J was trimmed by 0 bases and V by 4 bases; bases with no gene match: 3. The CDR3 loop is CASSSSGSSYNEQFF. The DNA of the CDR3 is TGTGCCAGCAGCTCCAGCGGGAGCTCCTACAATGAGCAGTTCTTC. Supplemented by reference TRBV9 and TRBJ2-1, the full variable domain reads DSGVTQTPKHLITATGQRVTLRCSPRSGDLSVYWYQQSLDQGLQFLIQYYNGEERAKGNILERFSAQQFPDLHSELNLSSLELGDSALYFCASSSSGSSYNEQFFGPGTRLTVL.

The J gene is TRBJ1-2, the V gene TRBV11-2; D call uncertain. V was pared by 5 bases and J by 0 bases, with 7 bases between. CDR3 length equals 13 residues. CDR1 and CDR2 from the germline V gene are SGHAT and FQNNGV. CDR3: CASSPHSNYGYTF. The CDR3 nucleotides read TGTGCCAGCAGCCCCCACTCTAACTATGGCTACACCTTC.

The table lists this clone with a count of one. The chain recombines TRBV19 with TRBJ2-5, with 13 bases aligning to TRBD2. There are 15 residues in the CDR3. Germline CDR1 and CDR2: LNHDA and SQIVND (reference sequence). Trimming at V came to 5 bases and at J to 7 bases, leaving 7 bases not matched to a gene. CDR3 loop: CASSPRTSGSVTQYF. The CDR3 nucleotides read TGTGCCAGTAGTCCACGGACTAGCGGGAGTGTGACCCAGTACTTC.

The chain has TRBV7-2 and TRBJ2-1; the D gene is possibly TRBD1 (5 bases). V lost 5 bases to trimming and J lost 10 bases, with 15 bases between them. CDR3 length: 13 amino acids. Germline V gene data show CDR1 as SGHTA and CDR2 as FQGNSA. This CDR3 reads CASSKTAIREQFF. The CDR3 DNA reads as TGTGCCAGCAGCAAGACAGCTATTAGGGAGCAGTTCTTC.

The J gene is TRBJ2-5, the V gene TRBV5-1, with TRBD2 as a possible D gene (6 bases). V lost 0 bases to trimming and J lost 3 bases, with 15 bases between them. The length of the CDR3 is 16 residues. Per germline, CDR1 SGHRS and CDR2 YFSETQ. In DNA, the CDR3 is TGCGCCAGCAGCTTGGCCGGAGGGTCCAATAAAGAGACCCAGTACTTC. Translating gives CASSLAGGSNKETQYF.

This chain connects TRBV2 to TRBJ1-2; no clear D gene. Germline lookup yields CDR1 SNHLY and CDR2 FYNNEI. This CDR3 is 13 amino acids long. Trimming pared 6 bases from V and 4 bases from J, leaving 12 bases between. The CDR3 here is CASRVEGTYGYTF. The CDR3 nucleotides read TGTGCCAGCAGGGTTGAGGGCACCTATGGCTACACCTTC.

The chain links TRBV19 to TRBJ1-5, with 9 bases identical to TRBD1. The CDR3 is made up of 14 amino acids. The V segment lost 9 bases and the J segment 3 bases; nucleotides outside the gene matches: 6. Germline values: CDR1 LNHDA, CDR2 SQIVND (reference sequence). The CDR3: CASLGTGSNQPQHF. CDR3 nucleotides: TGTGCCAGCCTGGGGACAGGGTCCAATCAGCCCCAGCATTTT.

The CDR3 nucleotides are TGTGCCAGTGTACCCCCCCAGGGTCGAGAACAGAACACCGGGGAGCTGTTTTTT. Amino acids: CASVPPQGREQNTGELFF. The genes are TRBV19 and TRBJ2-2; a weak D match, TRBD1 (5 bases). Germline V gives CDR1 LNHDA, CDR2 SQIVND (reference sequence). CDR3 length equals 18 residues. V lost 8 bases and J lost 1, with 23 bases in between.

With respect to this clone: An end of the junction differs from the germline gene, which may be a read error. The chain recombines TRBV7-7 with TRBJ1-3; tentative D call: TRBD1 (5 bases). Germline V gene data show CDR1 as SSHAT and CDR2 as FNYEAQ (reference sequence). CDR3 length: 13 amino acids. The CDR3: CASSLTDGNTIYF. DNA for the CDR3: TGTGCTAGCAGCCTGACAGACGGAAACACCATATATTTT.

The chain employs TRBV18 and TRBJ1-1; TRBD1 is a possible D gene (5 bases). There are 17 residues in the CDR3. The germline CDR1 and CDR2 sequences are KGHSH and LQKENI. V was shortened by 0 bases and J by 5 bases, with 19 bases between the two germline ends. The CDR3 here is CASSPPLNPTERTEAFF. In nucleotides, the CDR3 is TGTGCCAGCTCACCACCCCTCAACCCGACAGAAAGGACTGAAGCTTTCTTT. Drawing the rest from reference TRBV18 and TRBJ1-1, the complete variable domain is NAGVMQNPRHLVRRRGQEARLRCSPMKGHSHVYWYRQLPEEGLKFMVYLQKENIIDESGMPKERFSAEFPKEGPSILRIQQVVRGDSAAYFCASSPPLNPTERTEAFFGQGTRLTVV.

The chain's CDR3 is CASSLVGAGAETQYF. The CDR3 DNA is TGTGCCAGCAGCTTAGTAGGGGCAGGGGCTGAGACCCAGTACTTC. The rearrangement joins TRBV7-2 to TRBJ2-5, with TRBD1 as a possible D gene (6 bases). This CDR3 contains 15 residues. Trimming removed 1 base from V and 5 bases from J, with 14 bases in between. The germline CDR1 and CDR2 sequences are SGHTA and FQGNSA.

The chain recombines TRBV3-1 (or the pseudogene TRBV3-2) with TRBJ1-5; no clear D. CDR1 and CDR2 (germline): LGHDT, YNNKEL (reference sequence). The V end was cut by 0 bases, the J end by 7 bases, with 10 bases between. CDR3 size: 14 residues. The CDR3 protein is CASSQESGFQPQHF. The CDR3 DNA follows: TGTGCCAGCAGCCAAGAGTCTGGGTTCCAGCCCCAGCATTTT.

The chain combines TRBV9 with TRBJ2-1; D possibly corresponds to TRBD2 (5 bases). The CDR3 runs to 15 residues. V lost 0 bases to trimming and J lost 2 bases, with 9 bases between them. The germline gives CDR1 SGDLS, CDR2 YYNGEE. The CDR3: CASSVDSGPYNEQFF. CDR3 nucleotides: TGTGCCAGCAGCGTAGACAGCGGACCCTACAATGAGCAGTTCTTC.

The chain is built from TRBV30 and TRBJ2-3, with a tentative D call TRBD2 (5 bases). Germline CDR1 and CDR2: GTSNPN and SVGIG (reference sequence). The CDR3 consists of 14 residues. V was trimmed by 2 bases and J by 5 bases, leaving 14 bases between them. The CDR3 DNA sequence: TGTGCCTGGAGTACCCTGGGAGTCTTAGATACGCAGTATTTT. Protein product: CAWSTLGVLDTQYF.

V is TRBV5-1 and J is TRBJ1-1; D is undetermined. Germline-derived CDR1 and CDR2 are SGHRS and YFSETQ. V was shortened by 3 bases and J by 1 base, with 10 bases between the two germline ends. The CDR3 runs 14 residues. The CDR3 here is CASSSQVRNTEAFF. DNA of the CDR3: TGCGCCAGCAGCTCGCAGGTTAGGAACACTGAAGCTTTCTTT.

This chain joins TRBV7-9 and TRBJ1-1, with a tentative D call TRBD1 (5 bases). Trimming left V 8 bases short and J 0 bases short, with 13 bases between. From germline, CDR1 is SEHNR and CDR2 FQNEAQ (reference sequence). The CDR3 consists of 14 residues. The CDR3 nucleotides read TGTGCCAGCGGGGCCACCAACCTGAACACTGAAGCTTTCTTT. Its protein product is CASGATNLNTEAFF.

This chain uses TRBV27 with TRBJ2-4; D gene unclear. The length of the CDR3 is 14 residues. Germline CDR1 is MNHEY and CDR2 is SMNVEV (reference sequence). Trimming took off 5 bases at V and 2 bases at J, with 10 bases between the two ends. CDR3 nucleotide sequence: TGTGCCAGCAGTCTCCTAGGGACCAAAAACATTCAGTACTTC. Encoded protein: CASSLLGTKNIQYF.

The chain has TRBV6-4 and TRBJ2-2, with a possible D match to TRBD1 (5 bases). The CDR3 has 13 amino acids. CDR1 is MRHNA, CDR2 SNTAGT, per germline. The V gene lost 5 bases and the J gene lost 4 bases, with 8 bases spanning the gap. This CDR3 is CASSPGSTGELFF. The CDR3 DNA follows: TGTGCCAGCAGTCCAGGGTCCACCGGGGAGCTGTTTTTT.

This clone was seen a single time. The chain joins TRBV2 to TRBJ1-6; 9 bases fit TRBD1. Looked up from germline, CDR1 is SNHLY and CDR2 is FYNNEI. V dropped 3 bases and J dropped 8; count of bases not matched to a gene: 2. The CDR3 length is 14 residues. The CDR3 loop is CASSDWTGDSPLHF. CDR3 sequence (DNA): TGTGCCAGCAGTGACTGGACAGGGGATTCACCCCTCCACTTT.

The chain combines TRBV7-3 with TRBJ2-1, with D perhaps assigned TRBD1 or TRBD2 (5 bases each). The CDR3 is made up of 15 amino acids. V lost 5 bases and J 2 bases, leaving 13 bases between the germline ends. Germline values: CDR1 SGHTA, CDR2 FQGTGA. The DNA for the CDR3 is TGTGCCAGCAGCCCTCTTGGGGGAGCCTACAATGAGCAGTTCTTC. As protein: CASSPLGGAYNEQFF.

The CDR3 region is CASSQGGRANEKLFF. The CDR3 nucleotides are TGTGCCAGCAGCCAAGGAGGCAGGGCAAATGAAAAACTGTTTTTT. The rearrangement joins TRBV14 to TRBJ1-4, with D perhaps matching TRBD1 (5 bases). From germline, CDR1 is SGHDN and CDR2 FVKESK. This CDR3 is 15 amino acids long. The V gene lost 1 base and the J gene lost 5 bases, with 11 bases spanning the gap.

Comments on this clone: Other DNA sequences within the sample encode an identical CDR3. This CDR3 reads CASSQRGTDTQYF. The CDR3 nucleotides read TGTGCCAGCAGCCAACGAGGGACAGATACGCAGTATTTT. The chain uses TRBV3-1 (or the pseudogene TRBV3-2) and TRBJ2-3, with D perhaps matching TRBD2 (5 bases). The CDR3 has 13 residues. The germline V and J ends were trimmed by 2 bases and 3 bases, with 6 bases remaining between them. CDR1 is LGHDT, CDR2 YNNKEL, per germline (reference sequence).

Concerning this clone: Other DNA sequences of this sample code for an identical CDR3. The rearrangement joins TRBV6-6 to TRBJ1-1, with D hard to call. This CDR3 comprises 13 residues. Trimming cost V 4 bases and J 1 base, with 7 bases left between them. Germline lookup yields CDR1 MNHNY and CDR2 SVGAGI (reference sequence). This CDR3 is CASSWGGNTEAFF. The CDR3 nucleotides read TGTGCCAGCAGTTGGGGTGGGAACACTGAAGCTTTCTTT.